This TCR beta chain was identified during a study of cytomegalovirus exposure and HLA in healthy donors. As for the study in general: The 100 to 150 validation repertoires used the same platform as the 500 to 700 first-cohort repertoires, a later analysis reported. Study-wide points: The CMV antigen specificity of a few CMV-associated chains was confirmed through in vitro analysis. A later analysis found first-cohort TCR clusters tended to co-occur in the 100 to 150 validation repertoires.

Method: immunoSEQ multiplex PCR; TCRdb's copy keeps in-frame clones and lacks some. The sample lists about 150,000 clones, 80% to 90% occurring once. Comments on this clone: As yet, its antigen is unknown.

Separate from the roughly 610-subject first cohort, the 120-subject validation cohort was the one that the donors belonged to. Trimming removed 6 bases from V and 8 bases from J, with 16 bases in between. CDR1 is ENHRY and CDR2 is SYGVKD in the germline V gene. This CDR3 has 13 residues. The receptor's source is a man between 18 and 35 years old in good health and CMV-seropositive. The rearrangement joins TRBV10-3 to TRBJ1-2; possibly TRBD1 for D (5 bases). Input material: PBMCs. CDR3 sequence reads: CAIRQSPGKGYTF. Here the CDR3 DNA reads TGTGCCATCAGACAGAGTCCAGGGAAGGGCTACACCTTC.